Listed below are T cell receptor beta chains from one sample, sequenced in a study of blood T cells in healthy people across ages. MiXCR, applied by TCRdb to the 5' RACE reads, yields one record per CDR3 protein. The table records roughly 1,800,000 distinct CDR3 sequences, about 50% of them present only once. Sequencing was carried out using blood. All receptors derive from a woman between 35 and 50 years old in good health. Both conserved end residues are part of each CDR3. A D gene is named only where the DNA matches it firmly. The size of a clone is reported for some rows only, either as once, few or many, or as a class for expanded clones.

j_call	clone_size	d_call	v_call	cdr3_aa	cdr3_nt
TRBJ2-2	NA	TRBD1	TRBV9	CASSDTGANTGELFF	TGTGCCAGCAGCGATACAGGGGCGAACACCGGGGAGCTGTTTTTT
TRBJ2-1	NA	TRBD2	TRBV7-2	CASSLRLAEILVNEQFF	TGTGCCAGCAGCCTCCGACTAGCGGAGATACTGGTGAATGAGCAGTTCTTC
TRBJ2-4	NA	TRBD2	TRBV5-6	CASSLGASGTNIQYF	TGTGCCAGCAGCTTGGGGGCTAGCGGAACAAACATTCAGTACTTC
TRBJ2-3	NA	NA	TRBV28	CASSGIRYTDTQYF	TGTGCCAGTTCTGGGATTCGGTACACAGATACGCAGTATTTT
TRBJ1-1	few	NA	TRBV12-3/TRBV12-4	CASSPDSGIKAFF	TGTGCCAGCAGTCCAGACTCGGGGATAAAAGCTTTCTTT
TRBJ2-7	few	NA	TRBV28	CASSLVGGSEQYF	TGTGCCAGCAGTTTGGTCGGGGGAAGCGAGCAGTACTTC
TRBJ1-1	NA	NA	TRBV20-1	CSASEDLNTEAFF	TGCAGTGCTAGTGAAGATCTGAACACTGAAGCTTTCTTT
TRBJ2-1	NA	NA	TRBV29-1	CSVLRAPRRNERFF	TGCAGCGTGCTCCGGGCCCCCCGGAGGAATGAGCGGTTCTTC
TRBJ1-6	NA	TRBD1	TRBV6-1	CASKNQGVTLLSYNSPLHF	TGTGCCAGCAAAAACCAGGGGGTGACCCTTCTCAGCTATAATTCACCCCTCCACTTT
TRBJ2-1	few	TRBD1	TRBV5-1	CASSTRQGRYEQFF	TGCGCCAGCAGCACGCGACAGGGTCGGTATGAGCAGTTCTTC
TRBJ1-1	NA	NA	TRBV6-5	CASSYGQATEAFF	TGTGCCAGCAGTTACGGCCAGGCCACTGAAGCTTTCTTT
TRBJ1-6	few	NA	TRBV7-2	CASSLLPPGANSPLHF	TGTGCCAGCAGCTTACTCCCCCCGGGGGCTAATTCACCCCTCCACTTT
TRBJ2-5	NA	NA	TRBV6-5	CASSNHRSEQYF	TGTGCCAGCAGTAACCACAGGTCGGAGCAGTACTTC
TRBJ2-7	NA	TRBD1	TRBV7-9	CVSSGTGGSEQYF	TGTGTCAGCTCCGGGACAGGGGGGAGCGAGCAGTACTTC
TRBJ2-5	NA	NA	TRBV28	CASTLPGAWETQYF	TGTGCCAGCACCCTTCCCGGGGCCTGGGAGACCCAGTACTTC
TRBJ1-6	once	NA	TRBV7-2	CASSYTIQGSGNSPLHF	TGTGCCAGCAGCTATACTATCCAGGGATCTGGCAATTCACCCCTCCACTTT
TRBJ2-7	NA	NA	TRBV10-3	CAISGTLYEQYF	TGTGCCATCAGTGGGACCCTTTACGAGCAGTACTTC
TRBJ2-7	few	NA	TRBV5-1	CASSWNRDYEQYF	TGCGCCAGCAGCTGGAACAGGGATTACGAGCAGTACTTC
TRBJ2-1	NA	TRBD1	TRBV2	CASSEGTGGNNEQFF	TGTGCCAGCAGTGAAGGGACAGGGGGAAACAATGAGCAGTTCTTC
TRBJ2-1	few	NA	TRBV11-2	CASSLLQGSYNEQFF	TGTGCCAGCAGCCTTCTGCAAGGAAGCTACAATGAGCAGTTCTTC
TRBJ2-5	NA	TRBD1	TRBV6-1	CASSRTGWGNEQYF	TGTGCCAGCAGCCGGACAGGGTGGGGAAATGAGCAGTACTTC
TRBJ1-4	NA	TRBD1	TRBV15	CATSGQESEKLFF	TGTGCCACCAGCGGACAGGAGAGTGAAAAACTGTTTTTT
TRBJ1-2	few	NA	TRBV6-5	CASSYVEGGFGYTF	TGTGCCAGCAGTTACGTGGAGGGTGGATTTGGCTACACCTTC
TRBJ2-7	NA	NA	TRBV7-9	CASSLPPEGFNEQYF	TGTGCCAGCAGTCTCCCTCCAGAGGGGTTCAACGAGCAGTACTTC
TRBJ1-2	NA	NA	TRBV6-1	CASRDQRYTF	TGTGCCAGCAGGGACCAGCGGTACACCTTC
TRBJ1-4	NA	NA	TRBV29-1	CSVEKFGGAGEKLFF	TGCAGCGTTGAAAAATTCGGGGGGGCAGGAGAAAAACTGTTTTTT
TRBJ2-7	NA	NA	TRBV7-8	CASSLAQSGGAYKQYF	TGTGCCAGCAGCTTAGCGCAATCAGGAGGGGCCTACAAGCAGTACTTC
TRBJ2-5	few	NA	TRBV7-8	CASSHKATGLETQYF	TGTGCCAGCAGTCATAAAGCGACAGGTTTAGAGACCCAGTACTTC